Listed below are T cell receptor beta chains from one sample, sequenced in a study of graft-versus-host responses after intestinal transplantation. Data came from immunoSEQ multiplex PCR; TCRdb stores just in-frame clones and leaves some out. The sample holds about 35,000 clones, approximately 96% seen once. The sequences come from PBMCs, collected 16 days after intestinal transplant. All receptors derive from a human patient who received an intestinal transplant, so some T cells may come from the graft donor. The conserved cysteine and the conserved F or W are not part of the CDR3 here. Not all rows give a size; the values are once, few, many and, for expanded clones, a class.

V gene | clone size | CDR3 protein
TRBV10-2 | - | ASSEVREVDEQF
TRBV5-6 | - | ASSLGIMNTEAF
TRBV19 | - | ASSFTGGYEQY
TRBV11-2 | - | ASSLVSRGTEAF
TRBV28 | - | ASSLGTLEQY
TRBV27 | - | ASSFRGRKNIQY
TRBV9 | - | ASSVEPGIRRNTQGGYGYT
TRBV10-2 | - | ASGLAGGWEQF
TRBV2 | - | ASSETLGTSRPYNEQF
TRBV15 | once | ATSRVSDSYSYEQY
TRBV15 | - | ATGTGTYNEQF
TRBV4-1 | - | ASSHLGGTADDEQF
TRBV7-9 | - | ASSPGRVHYEQY
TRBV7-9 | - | ASIPTDTSYEQY
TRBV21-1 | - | ASSEWGRDSGTSGSSDEQF
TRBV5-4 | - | ASSLSPAGQGSEQY
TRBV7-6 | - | ASSLSRAHSYEQY
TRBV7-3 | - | ASSLLGYNEQF
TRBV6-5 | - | ASSSGTGSYEQY
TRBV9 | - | ASSGPGSSEGSSGANVLT
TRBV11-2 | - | ASSSGLAGVSGDAQY
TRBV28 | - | ASSLPGTAKNIQY
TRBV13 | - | ASSLTPGGRGEQF
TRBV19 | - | ASSFPGQYNEQF
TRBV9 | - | ASSVEGAGNTEAF
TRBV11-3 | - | ASSLEVTFEAF
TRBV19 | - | ASIKAGSEAF
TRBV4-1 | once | ASSQIQGDHTYEQY
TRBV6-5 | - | ASTSFHYNQPQH
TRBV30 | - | AWSEQNTGELF
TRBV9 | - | ASGVDSGRPSSTDTQY
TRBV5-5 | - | ASSLEVLYEQY
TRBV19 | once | ASSIGGAGSYEQY
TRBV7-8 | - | ASSLGGVYNSPLH
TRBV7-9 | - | ASSVDGLAKNIQY
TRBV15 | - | ATSRALGDEQF
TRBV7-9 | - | ASSLVDSGDTGELF
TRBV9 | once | ASSVDSGRPSSTDTQY
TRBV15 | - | ATSRTSKETQY
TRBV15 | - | ATSRDSFGRGTDTQY